This T cell receptor beta chain is from a study of molecular identifiers for immune sequencing clone quantification. The CDR3 length is 16 residues. Germline assignment: CDR1 SNHLY and CDR2 FYNNEI. V shed 5 bases and J shed 2 bases, with 19 bases lying between them. This clonotype was counted many times. Previously described methods and listed TCR primers were employed for the bulk TCR libraries. TCRdb passed the PCR reads through MiXCR, listing each CDR3 protein once. The table records about 100,000 distinct CDR3 sequences, about 35% of them present only once. Sorting defined naive CD8 T cells as CD8+CD4-CCR7+CD45RA+.

This TCR came from a human donor in good health. Some libraries in this study had Jurkat cell RNA spiked in. This rearrangement joins TRBV2 to TRBJ2-7, with D maybe TRBD2 (6 bases). The source material was naive CD8+ T cells from blood, with Jurkat cell RNA spiked in. Subset meaning: FACS-sorted CD8+CD4-CCR7+CD45RA+ naive T cells. CDR3 DNA: TGTGCCAGCAGTCCTGGGAGATTCGGGGGTACCTACGAGCAGTACTTC. This gives the protein CASSPGRFGGTYEQYF.